At least ten counts were recorded for the clone carrying this T cell receptor beta chain. Preparing the TCRbeta library involved the use of unique molecular identifiers. TCRdb fed the PCR reads into MiXCR, producing one record per CDR3 protein. In the table there are about 690,000 distinct CDR3 sequences, around 17% of which are singletons. This entry is derived from a study of T-cell reconstitution after alpha-beta-depleted transplantation in children. The clonotype originates from a human donor who donated a stem cell graft to a child with acute myeloid leukemia. The source was PBMCs from the stem cell graft donor, collected from the stem cell graft.

CDR3 residues: CSTEGGDYGYTF. The CDR3 DNA is TGCAGCACTGAAGGAGGAGATTATGGCTACACCTTC. The chain carries TRBV29-1 and TRBJ1-2; D uncertain. Between the trimmed V and J ends, which lost 8 bases and 5 bases, there was a span of 15 bases. The germline V gene has CDR1 SQVTM and CDR2 ANQGSEA. The CDR3 loop spans 12 amino acids.